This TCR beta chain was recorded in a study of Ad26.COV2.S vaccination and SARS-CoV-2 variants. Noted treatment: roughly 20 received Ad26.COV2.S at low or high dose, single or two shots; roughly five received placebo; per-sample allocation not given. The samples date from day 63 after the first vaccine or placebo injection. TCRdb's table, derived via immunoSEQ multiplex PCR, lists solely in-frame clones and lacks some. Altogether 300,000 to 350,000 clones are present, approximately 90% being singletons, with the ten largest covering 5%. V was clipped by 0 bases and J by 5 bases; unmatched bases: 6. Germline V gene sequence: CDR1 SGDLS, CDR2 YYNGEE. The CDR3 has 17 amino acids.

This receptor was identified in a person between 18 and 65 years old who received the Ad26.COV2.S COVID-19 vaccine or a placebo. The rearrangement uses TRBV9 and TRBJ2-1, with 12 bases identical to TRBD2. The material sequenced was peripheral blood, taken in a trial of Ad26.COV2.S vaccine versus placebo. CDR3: CASSVELTSGSNNEQFF. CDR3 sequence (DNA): TGTGCCAGCAGCGTAGAGCTGACTAGCGGGAGTAACAATGAGCAGTTCTTC.